This T cell receptor (beta chain) originates from a study of T cell responses to AZD1222 COVID-19 vaccine. Concerning this clone: The antigen is unknown.

Points from the study as a whole: In a largely white British group with more females than males, clonal diversity was possibly underestimated. There were repertoire samples only from the period after the peak T cell response.

Profiling relied on immunoSEQ multiplex PCR, and the TCRdb table lists in-frame clones only, not all of them. The sample has tens of thousands of clones; 75% to 95% are singletons. CDR3 size: 12 residues. Looked up from germline, CDR1 is SEHNR and CDR2 is FQNEAQ (reference sequence). Between the trimmed V and J ends, which lost 5 bases and 3 bases, there was a span of 8 bases. The sequencing here drew on peripheral blood, taken 28 days after the second AZD1222 dose. The chain links TRBV7-9 to TRBJ2-7, with D uncertain. The receptor was derived from an adult who received the AZD1222 COVID-19 vaccine. CDR3 loop: CASSAQDYEQYF. For the CDR3, the DNA is TGTGCCAGCAGCGCACAAGACTACGAGCAGTACTTC.